A selection of T cell receptor beta chains follows, all from one sample in a study of CXCR3-negative and CXCR3-positive naive CD8 T cells. Reanalyzing the 5' RACE reads, TCRdb keeps one entry per CDR3 protein, without DNA. Its listing shows some 8,200 distinct CDR3 sequences. The specimen sequenced was naive CXCR3- CD8+ T cells from blood. The receptors were gathered from a human donor in good health. Some clones in this sample may be carry-over from other donors' samples. CDR3s include the opening cysteine and the closing phenylalanine or tryptophan. Clone size, where shown, is once, few, many, or a class for clones that have expanded.

size,J,V,CDR3
NA,TRBJ1-2,TRBV29-1,CSVEDPGAGGYGYTF
NA,TRBJ2-1,TRBV11-3,CASSHWTSAKDEQFF
medium-sized,TRBJ2-5,TRBV19,CASSIVGGGDKTQYF
NA,TRBJ1-2,TRBV6-5,CASRLQGTNYGYTF
medium-sized,TRBJ2-1,TRBV29-1,CSVVPGIYNEQFF
NA,TRBJ2-2,TRBV12-3/TRBV12-4,CASSFFGISGGLVTGELFF
NA,TRBJ2-7,TRBV6-1,CASSEGLGSYEQYF
NA,TRBJ1-1,TRBV7-9,CASSARVGMNTEAFF
NA,TRBJ1-2,TRBV29-1,CSVGLRRTLPDGYTF
NA,TRBJ2-7,TRBV4-1,CASSAGTPYEQYF
medium-sized,TRBJ2-1,TRBV29-1,CSAARTSGSDEQFF
medium-sized,TRBJ2-5,TRBV7-9,CASSLPSGASGSSETQYF
NA,TRBJ2-1,TRBV7-9,CASSSLAGDYNEQFF
NA,TRBJ2-3,TRBV25-1,CASSEALAGGLATDTQYF
medium-sized,TRBJ2-5,TRBV6-5,CASRDSVTQYF